This T cell receptor beta chain originates from a study of CD8+ T cells in alopecia areata. As for the study in general: Each day, treated patients took oral tofacitinib twice, at 5 to 10 mg per dose. Findings of the study overall: Uncertainty about whether baseline CD8+ expansion is linked to response remains, with one nonresponder. TCRs were shared less clearly across patients than in mice, possibly for HLA-related reasons.

Treatment described: oral pan-JAK inhibitor, 5-10 mg twice daily. PBMCs, the starting material, were the source of sorted CD4+ and CD8+ T cells. Investigators isolated RNA and reverse transcribed it into cDNA to act as the sequencing template. Some clones are missing from TCRdb's copy, which holds only in-frame ones; the method was immunoSEQ multiplex PCR. The sample lists about 140,000 clones, roughly nine tenths occurring once. Trimming removed 4 bases at V and 2 bases at J, with 2 bases between. The CDR3 has 12 amino acids. A remark on this clone: No antigen is known for it.

The source is a human donor with alopecia areata. The input for sequencing was CD8+ T cells sorted from blood, taken at week 4, from a patient treated with tofacitinib. The rearrangement joins TRBV23-1 to TRBJ2-2; D is unclear. TRBV23-1 is assigned to the ORF class and has an uncertain function. The CDR3 here is CASSPNTGELFF. The CDR3 region has the DNA TGCGCCAGCAGTCCCAACACCGGGGAGCTGTTTTTT.